A selection of T cell receptor beta chains follows, all from one sample in a study of beta chain features in type 1 diabetes. The repertoire was sequenced with immunoSEQ multiplex PCR; TCRdb's copy has only in-frame clones and lacks some. Of 350,000 to 450,000 clones detected, around 13% appear once; the ten largest clones hold approximately 0.038%. Sample: naive CD4+ T cells from blood. Source of these receptors: a man under 40 in good health. Both conserved end residues are part of each CDR3. The order of the fields is clone size, V gene, CDR3 length, D gene, J gene, CDR3 protein, CDR3 DNA. D genes are given only for firm matches. The size of a clone is reported for some rows only, either as once, few or many, or as a class for expanded clones.

few	TRBV9	12	-	TRBJ1-6	CASKRENSPLHF	TGTGCCAGCAAGAGGGAAAATTCACCCCTCCACTTT
-	TRBV25-1	15	TRBD2	TRBJ2-1	CASSESGRYYNEQFF	TGTGCCAGCAGCGAGAGCGGGAGGTACTACAATGAGCAGTTCTTC
-	TRBV5-4	13	-	TRBJ2-3	CASSPSGLSTQYF	TGTGCCAGCAGCCCCAGCGGGTTATCTACGCAGTATTTT
few	TRBV7-2	16	-	TRBJ2-3	CASSLVLRSSTDTQYF	TGTGCCAGCAGCTTAGTTCTTAGATCTAGCACAGATACGCAGTATTTT
-	TRBV7-2	14	-	TRBJ1-1	CASSAAGVNTEAFF	TGTGCCAGCAGCGCTGCCGGAGTGAACACTGAAGCTTTCTTT
-	TRBV18	13	-	TRBJ2-5	CAGTGRETETQYF	TGTGCCGGTACAGGGCGAGAGACGGAGACCCAGTACTTC
-	TRBV7-2	15	-	TRBJ2-1	CASSLSFSGYNEQFF	TGTGCCAGCAGCTTAAGTTTTAGCGGCTACAATGAGCAGTTCTTC
-	TRBV27	15	TRBD2	TRBJ2-1	CASSLAGGPINEQFF	TGTGCCAGCAGCTTAGCGGGAGGGCCAATCAATGAGCAGTTCTTC
-	TRBV30	13	-	TRBJ1-2	CACRQSVAYGYTF	TGTGCCTGTAGACAGTCAGTAGCCTATGGCTACACCTTC
-	TRBV15	13	-	TRBJ2-7	CATSRDGSYEQYF	TGTGCCACCAGCAGAGATGGCAGCTACGAGCAGTACTTC
few	TRBV30	13	-	TRBJ2-2	CAWSRRQAGELFF	TGTGCCTGGAGTCGTCGTCAGGCGGGGGAGCTGTTTTTT
few	TRBV13	22	TRBD2	TRBJ2-4	CASSSPYPGRTSGRAAKNIQYF	TGTGCCAGCAGCTCCCCGTACCCCGGGAGGACTAGCGGGAGGGCAGCCAAAAACATTCAGTACTTC
few	TRBV6-1	11	-	TRBJ2-3	CASSARDTQYF	TGTGCCAGCAGTGCCAGGGATACGCAGTATTTT
-	TRBV7-9	15	-	TRBJ2-5	CASSVSQRIQETQYF	TGTGCCAGCAGCGTTAGTCAGCGTATCCAAGAGACCCAGTACTTC
-	TRBV7-9	15	-	TRBJ1-2	CASKTSSRRLGGYTF	TGTGCCAGCAAGACCAGCTCCCGGCGACTGGGAGGCTACACCTTC
-	TRBV30	14	-	TRBJ1-2	CAWSVRRANYGYTF	-